Given below is one T cell receptor beta chain in context. V shed 6 bases, J shed 4 bases, and the junction held 19 bases outside the gene matches. CDR3 length: 19 amino acids. CDR1 is MNHEY and CDR2 is SVGEGT in the germline V gene. The data derive from a study of blood T cell repertoires in COVID-19. In the study overall: Acute and convalescent COVID-19 specimens originated in the United States, Italy and Spain. The cDNA or gDNA used as material had been derived from T cells, B-cell-depleted T cells, or PBMCs.

The protocol was immunoSEQ multiplex PCR, while the TCRdb copy is restricted to in-frame clones and leaves out a portion. Of about 310,000 clones listed, around 90% were seen once; the top ten hold roughly 2.9%. This TCR was recovered from a woman aged 25 to 39 with COVID-19, enrolled during active disease. The chain has TRBV6-2 or TRBV6-3 and TRBJ1-5; 9 bases line up with TRBD1. The material sequenced was peripheral blood. DNA of the CDR3: TGTGCCAGCAGCCAACCCTTCGCGGGACAGGGTTTCCCGAATCAGCCCCAGCATTTT. Translation gives CASSQPFAGQGFPNQPQHF.